A selection of T cell receptor beta chains follows, all from one sample in a study of blood T cells in healthy people across ages. TCRdb reanalysed the 5' RACE reads using MiXCR and keeps one entry per CDR3 protein. The table has about 930,000 distinct CDR3 sequences, about 29% seen once. This same sample was also part of a study on T cells of mothers and their children.

Sequenced input: blood. These receptor sequences come from a woman aged 40 to 50 in good health. The CDR3 runs from the conserved cysteine through the conserved F or W. The order of the fields is V gene, D gene, J gene, clone size, CDR3 DNA, CDR3 protein. A D gene is named only where the DNA matches it firmly. Clone size is shown for a subset of rows, as once, few, many or a class of expanded clone.

TRBV13	.	TRBJ1-5	.	TGTGCCAGCAGCTTAGGAGGCCGTGGTGGCAATCGGCCCCAGCATTTT	CASSLGGRGGNRPQHF
TRBV7-8	.	TRBJ1-5	few	TGTGCCAGCAGCTTAGGGGGGGGACTGCGCAATCAGCCCCAGCATTTT	CASSLGGGLRNQPQHF
TRBV7-3	TRBD2	TRBJ2-1	many	TGTGCCAGCAGCTTACATAGCGGGGGTTACAATGAGCAGTTCTTC	CASSLHSGGYNEQFF
TRBV7-9	.	TRBJ2-1	.	TGTGCCAGCAGCGCTCACAGGGTCGGCAATGAGCAGTTCTTC	CASSAHRVGNEQFF
TRBV29-1	.	TRBJ1-2	many	TGCAGCGTTGATCCGGGCAGTATGGATGGCTACACCTTC	CSVDPGSMDGYTF
TRBV20-1	.	TRBJ2-7	.	TGCAGTGCTTGGCGGAGGGGGAGCTCCTACGAGCAGTACTTC	CSAWRRGSSYEQYF
TRBV29-1	.	TRBJ2-1	many	TGCAGCGTTGATGGGGGGCCCTCCTACAATGAGCAGTTCTTC	CSVDGGPSYNEQFF
TRBV29-1	.	TRBJ2-1	few	TGCAGCGTTTACTCCTACAATGAGCAGTTCTTC	CSVYSYNEQFF
TRBV4-1	.	TRBJ2-2	few	TGCGCCAGCAGCCAAGTTAGGCCTAGCCAGTTGCGCACCGGGGAGCTGTTTTTT	CASSQVRPSQLRTGELFF
TRBV5-6	TRBD1	TRBJ2-5	.	TGTGCCAGCAGCCTCGGACAGGGAGGAGTGGAGACCCAGTACTTC	CASSLGQGGVETQYF
TRBV7-2	.	TRBJ2-2	.	TGTGCCAGCAGATCTAACGCGGCCGGGGAGCTGTTTTTT	CASRSNAAGELFF
TRBV24-1	.	TRBJ2-3	few	TGTGCCACCAGTGATTTTCTGGGGGTGGGGGCAGATACGCAGTATTTT	CATSDFLGVGADTQYF
TRBV28	TRBD1	TRBJ1-1	.	TGTGCCAGCAGTTTCCGGGACAGGGGAAGTGGAGCTTTCTTT	CASSFRDRGSGAFF
TRBV7-3	.	TRBJ2-3	few	TGTGCCAGCAGCTTCCAACCAGGGGATACGCAGTATTTT	CASSFQPGDTQYF
TRBV29-1	TRBD2	TRBJ2-3	.	TGCAGCGTCGCGACTAGCGGGAGGGCAGATACGCAGTATTTT	CSVATSGRADTQYF
TRBV11-2	TRBD1	TRBJ2-7	once	TGTGCCAGCAGCTCGATACAGGGGGAAGCCTACGAGCAGTACTTC	CASSSIQGEAYEQYF
TRBV10-3	.	TRBJ2-5	.	TGTGCCATCAGCCCCCAACAGGGTTCAGTGTCGCAAAATGAGCAGTACTTC	CAISPQQGSVSQNEQYF
TRBV28	.	TRBJ2-7	.	TGTGCCAGCAGTTTACCAGGGTCCAACTCCTACGAGCAGTACTTC	CASSLPGSNSYEQYF
TRBV28	.	TRBJ1-2	.	TGTGCCAGCAAGTGGAACGAAAGATATGGCTACACCTTC	CASKWNERYGYTF
TRBV20-1	.	TRBJ1-2	.	.	CSAQDSYTEAFFGQGTTF
TRBV11-2	.	TRBJ2-5	many	TGTGCCAGCAGGCTACCACAAGAGACCCAGTACTTC	CASRLPQETQYF
TRBV7-2	.	TRBJ1-5	few	TGTGCCAGCAGCCTAGGAATTCAGAGCAATCAGCCCCAGCATTTT	CASSLGIQSNQPQHF
TRBV14	TRBD1	TRBJ1-2	many	TGTGCCAGCAGCCAAGGTGGTGACAGGGCTGGCTACACCTTC	CASSQGGDRAGYTF